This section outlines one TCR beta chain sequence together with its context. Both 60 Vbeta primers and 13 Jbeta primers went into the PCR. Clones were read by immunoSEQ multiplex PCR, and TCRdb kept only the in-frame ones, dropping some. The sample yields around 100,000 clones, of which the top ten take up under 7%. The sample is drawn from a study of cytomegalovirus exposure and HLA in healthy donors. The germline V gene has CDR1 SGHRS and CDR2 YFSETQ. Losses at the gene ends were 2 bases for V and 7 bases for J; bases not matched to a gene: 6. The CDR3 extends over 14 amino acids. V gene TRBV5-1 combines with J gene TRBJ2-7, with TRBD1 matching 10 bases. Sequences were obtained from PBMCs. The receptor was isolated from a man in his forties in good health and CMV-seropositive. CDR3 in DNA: TGCGCCAGCAGCTTACGACAGGGGGCGGGTGAGCAGTACTTC. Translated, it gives CASSLRQGAGEQYF.